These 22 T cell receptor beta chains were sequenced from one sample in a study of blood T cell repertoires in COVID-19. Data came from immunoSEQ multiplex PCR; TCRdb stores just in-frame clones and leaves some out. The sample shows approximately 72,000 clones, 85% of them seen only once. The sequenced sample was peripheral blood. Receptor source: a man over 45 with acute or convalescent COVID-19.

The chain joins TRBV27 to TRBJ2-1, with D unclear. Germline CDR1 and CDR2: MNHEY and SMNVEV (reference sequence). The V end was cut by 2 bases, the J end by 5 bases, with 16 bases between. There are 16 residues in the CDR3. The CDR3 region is CASSLRYRYIDNEQFF. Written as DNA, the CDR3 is TGTGCCAGCAGTTTAAGGTACAGATATATAGACAATGAGCAGTTCTTC.

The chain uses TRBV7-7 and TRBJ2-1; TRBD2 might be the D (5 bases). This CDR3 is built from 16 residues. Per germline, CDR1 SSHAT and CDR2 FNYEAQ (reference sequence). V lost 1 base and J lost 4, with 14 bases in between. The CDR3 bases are TGTGCCAGCAGCTTAGGCGAGGGTTATCCGTACAATGAGCAGTTCTTC. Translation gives CASSLGEGYPYNEQFF.

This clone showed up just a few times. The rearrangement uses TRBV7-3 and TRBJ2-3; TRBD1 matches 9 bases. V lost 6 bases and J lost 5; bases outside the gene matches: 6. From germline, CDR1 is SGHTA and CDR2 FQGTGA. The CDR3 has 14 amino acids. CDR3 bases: TGTGCCAGCAGTCTAGCGACAGGGGGAGATACGCAGTATTTT. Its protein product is CASSLATGGDTQYF.

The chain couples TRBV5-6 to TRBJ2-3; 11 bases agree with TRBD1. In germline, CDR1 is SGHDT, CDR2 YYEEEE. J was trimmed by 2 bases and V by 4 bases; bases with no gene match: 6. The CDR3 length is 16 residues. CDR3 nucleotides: TGTGCCAGCAGCACAAGGGACAGGGGGGTCACAGATACGCAGTATTTT. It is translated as CASSTRDRGVTDTQYF.

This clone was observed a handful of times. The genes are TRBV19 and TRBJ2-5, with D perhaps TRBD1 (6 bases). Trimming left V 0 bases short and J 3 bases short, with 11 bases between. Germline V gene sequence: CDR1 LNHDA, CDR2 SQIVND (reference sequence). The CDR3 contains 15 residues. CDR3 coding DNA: TGTGCCAGTAGTATAGATTTTTACAGGGAAGAGACCCAGTACTTC. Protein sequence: CASSIDFYREETQYF.

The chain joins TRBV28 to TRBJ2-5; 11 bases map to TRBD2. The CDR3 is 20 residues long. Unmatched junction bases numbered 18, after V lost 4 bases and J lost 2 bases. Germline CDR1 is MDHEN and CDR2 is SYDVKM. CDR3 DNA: TGTGCCAGCAGTTCCCTTATCTCCCCTAGCGGGGGGCATATACAAGAGACCCAGTACTTC. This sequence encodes CASSSLISPSGGHIQETQYF.

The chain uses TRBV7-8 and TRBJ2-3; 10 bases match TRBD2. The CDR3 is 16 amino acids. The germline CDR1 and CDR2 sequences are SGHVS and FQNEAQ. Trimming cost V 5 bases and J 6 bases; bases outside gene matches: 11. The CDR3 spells CASSARAGGVVDTQYF. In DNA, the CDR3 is TGTGCCAGCAGCGCAAGAGCGGGGGGGGTAGTCGATACGCAGTATTTT. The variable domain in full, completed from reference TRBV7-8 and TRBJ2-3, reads GAGVSQSPRYKVAKRGQDVALRCDPISGHVSLFWYQQALGQGPEFLTYFQNEAQLDKSGLPSDRFFAERPEGSVSTLKIQRTQQEDSAVYLCASSARAGGVVDTQYFGPGTRLTVL.

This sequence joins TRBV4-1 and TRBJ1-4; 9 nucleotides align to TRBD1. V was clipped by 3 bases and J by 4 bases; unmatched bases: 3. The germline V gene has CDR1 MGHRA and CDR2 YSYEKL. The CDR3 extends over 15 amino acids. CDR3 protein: CASSQGDRDNEKLFF. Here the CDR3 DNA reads TGCGCCAGCAGCCAGGGGGACAGGGATAATGAAAAACTGTTTTTT.

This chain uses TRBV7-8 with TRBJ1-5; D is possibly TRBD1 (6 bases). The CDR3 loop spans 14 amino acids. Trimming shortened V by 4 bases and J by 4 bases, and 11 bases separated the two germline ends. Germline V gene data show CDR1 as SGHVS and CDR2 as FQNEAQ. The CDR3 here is CASSSGQINQPQHF. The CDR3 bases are TGTGCCAGCAGCTCGGGACAAATAAATCAGCCCCAGCATTTT.

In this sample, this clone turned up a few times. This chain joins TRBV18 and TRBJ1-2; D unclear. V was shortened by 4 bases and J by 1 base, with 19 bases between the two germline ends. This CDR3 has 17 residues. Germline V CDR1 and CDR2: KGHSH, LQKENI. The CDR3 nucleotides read TGTGCCAGCTCACGGGGATCGGCCGGAGGCGGTAACTATGGCTACACCTTC. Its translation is CASSRGSAGGGNYGYTF.

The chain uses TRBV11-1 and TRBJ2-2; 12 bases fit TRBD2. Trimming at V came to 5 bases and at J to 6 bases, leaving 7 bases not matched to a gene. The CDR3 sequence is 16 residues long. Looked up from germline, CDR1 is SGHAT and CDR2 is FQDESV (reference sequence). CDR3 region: CASSPQTSGGSGELFF. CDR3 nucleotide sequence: TGTGCCAGCAGCCCCCAGACTAGCGGGGGCTCCGGGGAGCTGTTTTTT.

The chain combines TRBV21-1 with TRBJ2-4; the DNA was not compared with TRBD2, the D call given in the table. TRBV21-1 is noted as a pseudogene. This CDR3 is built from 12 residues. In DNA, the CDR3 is TGTGCCAGCAGCAAGGATCCGGGACTAGAATGCTTC. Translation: CASSKDPGLECF.

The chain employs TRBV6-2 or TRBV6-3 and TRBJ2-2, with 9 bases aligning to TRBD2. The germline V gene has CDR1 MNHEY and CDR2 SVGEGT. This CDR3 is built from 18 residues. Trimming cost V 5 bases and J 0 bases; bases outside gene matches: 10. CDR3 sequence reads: CASSRPRSGGANTGELFF. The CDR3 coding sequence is TGTGCCAGCAGTCGCCCGCGTAGCGGGGGAGCGAACACCGGGGAGCTGTTTTTT.

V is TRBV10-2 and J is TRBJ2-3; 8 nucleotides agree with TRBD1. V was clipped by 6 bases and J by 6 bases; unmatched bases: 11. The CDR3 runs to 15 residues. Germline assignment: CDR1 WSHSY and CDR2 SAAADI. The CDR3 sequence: CASSDGQGLGDTQYF. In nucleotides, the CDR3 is TGCGCCAGCAGCGATGGACAGGGTCTGGGGGATACGCAGTATTTT.

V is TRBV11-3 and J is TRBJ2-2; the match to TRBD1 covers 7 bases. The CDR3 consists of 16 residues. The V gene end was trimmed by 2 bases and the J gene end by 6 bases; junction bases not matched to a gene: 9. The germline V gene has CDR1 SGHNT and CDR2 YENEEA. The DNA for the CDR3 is TGTGCCAGCAGCTTATTGGGGGACAGTATGGCCGGGGAGCTGTTTTTT. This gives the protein CASSLLGDSMAGELFF. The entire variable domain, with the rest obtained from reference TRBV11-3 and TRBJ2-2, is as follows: EAGVVQSPRYKIIEKKQPVAFWCNPISGHNTLYWYLQNLGQGPELLIRYENEEAVDDSQLPKDRFSAERLKGVDSTLKIQPAELGDSAVYLCASSLLGDSMAGELFFGEGSRLTVL.

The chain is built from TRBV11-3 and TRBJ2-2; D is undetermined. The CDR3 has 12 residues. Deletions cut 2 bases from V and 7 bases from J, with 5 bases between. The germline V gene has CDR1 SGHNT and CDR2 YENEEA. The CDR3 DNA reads TGTGCCAGCAGCTTATCGGTCGGGGAGCTGTTTTTT. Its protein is CASSLSVGELFF.

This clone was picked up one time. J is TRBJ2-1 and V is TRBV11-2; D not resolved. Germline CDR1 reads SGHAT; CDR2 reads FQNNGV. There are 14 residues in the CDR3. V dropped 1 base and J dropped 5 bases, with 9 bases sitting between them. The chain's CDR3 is CASSLAGPDNEQFF. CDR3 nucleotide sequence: TGTGCCAGCAGCTTAGCTGGCCCAGACAATGAGCAGTTCTTC.

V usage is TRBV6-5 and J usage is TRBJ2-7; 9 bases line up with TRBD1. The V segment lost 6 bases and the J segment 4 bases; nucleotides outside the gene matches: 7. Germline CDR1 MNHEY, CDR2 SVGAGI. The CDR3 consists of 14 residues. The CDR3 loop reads CASRDRGGGYEQYV. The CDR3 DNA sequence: TGTGCCAGCAGGGACAGGGGAGGTGGGTACGAGCAGTACGTC.

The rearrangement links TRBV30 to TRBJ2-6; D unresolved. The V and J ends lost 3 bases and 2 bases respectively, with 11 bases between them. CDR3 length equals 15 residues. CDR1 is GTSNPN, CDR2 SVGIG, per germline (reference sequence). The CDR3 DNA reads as TGTGCCTGGAGCCTACTTACCACTGGGGCCAACGTCCTGACTTTC. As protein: CAWSLLTTGANVLTF.

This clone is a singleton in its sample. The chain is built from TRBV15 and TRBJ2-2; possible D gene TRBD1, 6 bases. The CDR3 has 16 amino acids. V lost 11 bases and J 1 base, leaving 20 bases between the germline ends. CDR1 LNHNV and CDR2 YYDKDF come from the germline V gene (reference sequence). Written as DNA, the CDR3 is TGTGCCTCTTGTCCCCGGGACAAGGTGAACACCGGGGAGCTGTTTTTT. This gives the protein CASCPRDKVNTGELFF.

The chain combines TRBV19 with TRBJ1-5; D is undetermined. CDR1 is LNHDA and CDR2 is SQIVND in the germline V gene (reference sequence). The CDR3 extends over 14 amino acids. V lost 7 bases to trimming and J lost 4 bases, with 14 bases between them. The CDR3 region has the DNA TGTGCCAGTAATTCAGGAACCTCTAATCAGCCCCAGCATTTT. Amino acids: CASNSGTSNQPQHF. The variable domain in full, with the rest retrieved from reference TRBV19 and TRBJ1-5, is DGGITQSPKYLFRKEGQNVTLSCEQNLNHDAMYWYRQDPGQGLRLIYYSQIVNDFQKGDIAEGYSVSREKKESFPLTVTSAQKNPTAFYLCASNSGTSNQPQHFGDGTRLSIL.

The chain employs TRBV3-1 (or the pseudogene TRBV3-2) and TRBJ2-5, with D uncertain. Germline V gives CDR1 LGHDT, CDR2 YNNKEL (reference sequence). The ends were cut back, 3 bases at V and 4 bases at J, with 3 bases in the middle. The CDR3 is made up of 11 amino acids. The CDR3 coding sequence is TGTGCCAGCAGCCATCTAGAGACCCAGTACTTC. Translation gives CASSHLETQYF.